The 30 T cell receptor beta chains below come from one sample, sequenced in a study of blood T cell repertoires in COVID-19. Assay: immunoSEQ multiplex PCR; the TCRdb copy retains only in-frame clones and omits some. The sample includes around 61,000 clones, roughly 86% of them seen just once. Material: peripheral blood. These receptors were taken from a man in his sixties with acute or convalescent COVID-19.

This clone has only a few counts. The chain combines TRBV6-5 with TRBJ1-1; D is undetermined. The CDR3 is made up of 15 amino acids. V was shortened by 5 bases and J by 0 bases, with 13 bases between the two germline ends. Germline V gene data show CDR1 as MNHEY and CDR2 as SVGAGI. CDR3 DNA sequence: TGTGCCAGCAGTCCCGAGGCAGCAATGAACACTGAAGCTTTCTTT. Translation: CASSPEAAMNTEAFF.

V and J are TRBV18 and TRBJ1-3, with D unclear. The CDR3 is 15 amino acids. Germline values: CDR1 KGHSH, CDR2 LQKENI. V shed 6 bases and J shed 4 bases, with 16 bases lying between them. The CDR3 loop reads CASSPSDKRGNTIYF. CDR3 coding DNA: TGTGCCAGCTCGCCTTCTGACAAGAGAGGAAACACCATATATTTT.

This chain links TRBV29-1 with TRBJ2-7; TRBD1 matches at 12 bases. The germline CDR1 and CDR2 sequences are SQVTM and ANQGSEA. This CDR3 region has 13 residues. V gave up 7 bases and J gave up 2 bases; unmatched junction bases: 3. For the CDR3, the DNA is TGCAGCGGTGGGACAGGGGGCCCCTACGAGCAGTACTTC. Translating it yields CSGGTGGPYEQYF.

This clone was observed a single time. V usage is TRBV5-4 and J usage is TRBJ1-1, with D possibly being TRBD1 (5 bases). Trimming removed 4 bases from V and 7 bases from J, with 14 bases in between. This CDR3 contains 13 residues. Germline V gene data show CDR1 as SGHNT and CDR2 as YYREEE (reference sequence). The CDR3 DNA reads as TGTGCCAGCAGCGGGGCACAACCTGATGAAGCTTTCTTT. This encodes CASSGAQPDEAFF.

The CDR3 here is CASSVELRREAGELFF. The CDR3 DNA reads TGTGCCAGCAGCGTAGAGCTTCGCAGGGAAGCCGGGGAGCTGTTTTTT. The rearrangement links TRBV9 to TRBJ2-2; possible D gene TRBD1, 5 bases. The germline V gene encodes CDR1 SGDLS and CDR2 YYNGEE. Trimming removed 0 bases at V and 6 bases at J, with 15 bases between. This CDR3 comprises 16 residues. Together with reference TRBV9 and TRBJ2-2, the CDR3 gives the full variable domain: DSGVTQTPKHLITATGQRVTLRCSPRSGDLSVYWYQQSLDQGLQFLIQYYNGEERAKGNILERFSAQQFPDLHSELNLSSLELGDSALYFCASSVELRREAGELFFGEGSRLTVL.

V and J are TRBV15 and TRBJ1-3; 7 bases are shared with TRBD1. J lost 1 base, V lost 3 bases, and 9 bases had no gene match. The length of the CDR3 is 17 residues. CDR1 is LNHNV, CDR2 YYDKDF, per germline (reference sequence). CDR3 in amino acids: CATSSNFGQASGNTIYF. DNA of the CDR3: TGTGCCACCAGCAGTAATTTCGGACAGGCATCTGGAAACACCATATATTTT.

The rearrangement joins TRBV3-1 (or the pseudogene TRBV3-2) to TRBJ1-1; D might be TRBD1 (6 bases). V lost 4 bases, J lost 0 bases, and 12 bases lay in between. Germline assignment: CDR1 LGHDT and CDR2 YNNKEL (reference sequence). This CDR3 has 15 amino acids. DNA for the CDR3: TGTGCCAGCAGCCTAGGACAGACCATGAACACTGAAGCTTTCTTT. Protein sequence: CASSLGQTMNTEAFF.

CDR3 DNA sequence: TGTGCCAGCAGCCAAGGGACAGTGGCACAAGAGACCCAGTACTTC. Protein product: CASSQGTVAQETQYF. The chain has TRBV3-1 (or the pseudogene TRBV3-2) and TRBJ2-5; weak D call: TRBD1 (6 bases). Trimming cost V 1 base and J 2 bases, with 11 bases left between them. Germline CDR1 and CDR2: LGHDT and YNNKEL (reference sequence). The CDR3 runs 15 residues.

This chain connects TRBV30 to TRBJ2-3; D gene unclear. V was pared by 3 bases and J by 3 bases, with 13 bases between. The CDR3 loop spans 14 amino acids. Looked up from germline, CDR1 is GTSNPN and CDR2 is SVGIG (reference sequence). The CDR3 here is CAWREQSWTDTQYF. The CDR3, as DNA: TGTGCCTGGAGGGAACAGTCCTGGACAGATACGCAGTATTTT.

This clone was picked up one time. The chain uses TRBV7-9 and TRBJ1-4, with D perhaps matching TRBD1 (5 bases). The V gene's germline CDR1 is SEHNR and CDR2 FQNEAQ (reference sequence). This CDR3 spans 13 amino acids. V lost 3 bases to trimming and J lost 8 bases, with 10 bases between them. The CDR3 region has the DNA TGTGCCAGCAGCTTTGCCGGGGGGGAAAAACTGTTTTTT. Its protein is CASSFAGGEKLFF. Together with reference TRBV7-9 and TRBJ1-4, the CDR3 gives the full variable domain: DTGVSQNPRHKITKRGQNVTFRCDPISEHNRLYWYRQTLGQGPEFLTYFQNEAQLEKSRLLSDRFSAERPKGSFSTLEIQRTEQGDSAMYLCASSFAGGEKLFFGSGTQLSVL.

This rearrangement joins TRBV27 to TRBJ2-3; 8 bases align to TRBD2. Losses at the gene ends were 3 bases for V and 1 base for J; bases not matched to a gene: 3. CDR1 MNHEY and CDR2 SMNVEV come from the germline V gene (reference sequence). The CDR3 is 15 residues long. CDR3 sequence (DNA): TGTGCCAGCAGTTTGGGGCGGGGGGGCACAGATACGCAGTATTTT. This gives the protein CASSLGRGGTDTQYF.

This clone was recorded only once. V usage is TRBV7-6 and J usage is TRBJ2-5; TRBD2 aligns across 7 bases. This CDR3 comprises 17 residues. Germline assignment: CDR1 SGHVS and CDR2 FNYEAQ. J gave up 2 bases and V 3 bases, and 12 bases lay outside the gene matches. The CDR3 region has the DNA TGTGCCAGCAGCTTTGGACCCTTCGTGGGGGGGCAAGAGACCCAGTACTTC. The encoded protein is CASSFGPFVGGQETQYF. Using reference TRBV7-6 and TRBJ2-5 for the parts outside the CDR3, the full variable domain is GAGVSQSPRYKVTKRGQDVALRCDPISGHVSLYWYRQALGQGPEFLTYFNYEAQQDKSGLPNDRFSAERPEGSISTLTIQRTEQRDSAMYRCASSFGPFVGGQETQYFGPGTRLLVL.

This chain joins TRBV19 and TRBJ1-6; 10 bases line up with TRBD1. In germline, CDR1 is LNHDA, CDR2 SQIVND (reference sequence). Germline trimming cut 5 bases from V and 5 bases from J; bases unmatched to any gene: 12. This CDR3 is built from 18 residues. Written as DNA, the CDR3 is TGTGCCAGTAGTGGTGGGACAGGGGATCATTTCAATAATTCACCCCTCCACTTT. Translating gives CASSGGTGDHFNNSPLHF.

The rearrangement uses TRBV5-1 and TRBJ1-3; TRBD1 aligns across 8 bases. This CDR3 comprises 16 residues. Per germline, CDR1 SGHRS and CDR2 YFSETQ. V was clipped by 4 bases and J by 0 bases; unmatched bases: 6. In DNA, the CDR3 is TGCGCCAGCAGCCCCGGACAGGGTGGCTCTGGAAACACCATATATTTT. Protein: CASSPGQGGSGNTIYF. Variable domain in full (rest from reference TRBV5-1 and TRBJ1-3): KAGVTQTPRYLIKTRGQQVTLSCSPISGHRSVSWYQQTPGQGLQFLFEYFSETQRNKGNFPGRFSGRQFSNSRSEMNVSTLELGDSALYLCASSPGQGGSGNTIYFGEGSWLTVV.

The chain uses TRBV5-1 and TRBJ2-5; D not certain. Germline V CDR1 and CDR2: SGHRS, YFSETQ. The CDR3 has 15 amino acids. V lost 2 bases and J lost 5, with 16 bases in between. The CDR3 nucleotides read TGCGCCAGCAGCTTCTCGGCGAACTATGGTGAGACCCAGTACTTC. Amino acids: CASSFSANYGETQYF.

The chain joins TRBV6-5 to TRBJ2-3, with 10 bases identical to TRBD1. Germline V gives CDR1 MNHEY, CDR2 SVGAGI. The CDR3 is 15 residues long. After removal of 4 bases from V and 0 bases from J, the junction contained 1 base not matched to a gene. The CDR3 loop is CASSSTGGSTDTQYF. For the CDR3, the DNA is TGTGCCAGCAGTTCGACAGGGGGCAGCACAGATACGCAGTATTTT.

The CDR3 reads CASSFPPGRGYGYTF. The CDR3 DNA follows: TGTGCCAGCAGTTTCCCCCCGGGTCGGGGCTATGGCTACACCTTC. The rearrangement joins TRBV28 to TRBJ1-2; D is uncertain. The V gene lost 3 bases and the J gene lost 4 bases, with 15 bases spanning the gap. There are 15 residues in the CDR3. Per germline, CDR1 MDHEN and CDR2 SYDVKM.

The chain couples TRBV3-1 (or the pseudogene TRBV3-2) to TRBJ2-7; D is uncertain. From germline, CDR1 is LGHDT and CDR2 YNNKEL (reference sequence). Trimming stripped 4 bases from V and 7 bases from J, with 11 bases between. The CDR3 runs 12 residues. The CDR3 DNA follows: TGTGCCAGCAGCCGAGACCCGGAGGAGCAGTACTTC. This sequence encodes CASSRDPEEQYF.

This clone was recorded once. This chain joins TRBV6-1 and TRBJ2-3; D ambiguous. Germline assignment: CDR1 MNHNS and CDR2 SASEGT. This CDR3 has 12 amino acids. With 2 bases removed from V and 6 bases from J, the gap between germline ends came to 6 bases. The CDR3 nucleotides read TGTGCCAGCAGTGAAATACGGGATACGCAGTATTTT. Amino acids: CASSEIRDTQYF.

The rearrangement links TRBV18 to TRBJ2-7; D is undetermined. CDR1 and CDR2 (germline): KGHSH, LQKENI. There are 13 residues in the CDR3. V was cut by 6 bases and J by 3 bases, with 12 bases left in between. For the CDR3, the DNA is TGTGCCAGCTCTCCCCTGACAATCTACGAGCAGTACTTC. It encodes CASSPLTIYEQYF. Full variable domain (remainder filled in from reference TRBV18 and TRBJ2-7): NAGVMQNPRHLVRRRGQEARLRCSPMKGHSHVYWYRQLPEEGLKFMVYLQKENIIDESGMPKERFSAEFPKEGPSILRIQQVVRGDSAAYFCASSPLTIYEQYFGPGTRLTVT.

The chain joins TRBV5-1 to TRBJ1-1, with TRBD1 matching over 11 bases. Looked up from germline, CDR1 is SGHRS and CDR2 is YFSETQ. This CDR3 has 14 residues. J gave up 4 bases and V 3 bases, and 2 bases lay outside the gene matches. Written as DNA, the CDR3 is TGCGCCAGCAGCTCGGGGACAGGGGGCACTGAAGCTTTCTTT. Amino acid sequence: CASSSGTGGTEAFF.

In its sample, this clone was seen once. The CDR3 bases are TGTGCCAGCAGCTCGGACAGGGGAAATGAAAAACTGTTTTTT. Its protein product is CASSSDRGNEKLFF. The V gene is TRBV7-2, the J gene TRBJ1-4, with 9 bases fitting TRBD1. Germline trimming cut 4 bases from V and 5 bases from J; bases unmatched to any gene: 2. The CDR3 consists of 14 residues. Germline lookup yields CDR1 SGHTA and CDR2 FQGNSA.

The rearrangement joins TRBV6-6 to TRBJ2-7; the D is unclear. Germline V CDR1 and CDR2: MNHNY, SVGAGI (reference sequence). Trimming removed 3 bases from V and 5 bases from J, with 8 bases in between. The CDR3 loop spans 12 amino acids. CDR3: CASSYSGHEQYF. CDR3 sequence (DNA): TGTGCCAGCAGTTATTCCGGTCACGAGCAGTACTTC.

The chain employs TRBV10-3 and TRBJ2-1; D is ambiguous. This CDR3 spans 11 amino acids. Trimming removed 6 bases from V and 7 bases from J, with 7 bases in between. Germline CDR1 and CDR2: ENHRY and SYGVKD. The CDR3 region is CAIRRVNEQFF. The CDR3 region has the DNA TGTGCCATCAGACGCGTGAATGAGCAGTTCTTC.

The V and J genes are TRBV21-1 and TRBJ1-1; TRBD1, as called in the table, went unchecked against the DNA. TRBV21-1 is classified as a pseudogene. The CDR3 totals 15 residues. The DNA for the CDR3 is TGTGCCAGCAGCAAATCGACAGGGGGCCGGACTGAAGCTTTCTTT. This translates into CASSKSTGGRTEAFF.

The chain joins TRBV2 to TRBJ2-1; 11 nucleotides match TRBD1. The CDR3 loop spans 15 amino acids. The J segment lost 7 bases and the V segment lost 4 bases, leaving 6 bases of the junction unmatched. The germline CDR1 and CDR2 sequences are SNHLY and FYNNEI. This CDR3 is CASSAWGQGDNEQFF. DNA for the CDR3: TGTGCCAGCAGTGCCTGGGGACAGGGGGATAATGAGCAGTTCTTC.

This chain connects TRBV24-1 to TRBJ2-2; D might be TRBD1 (7 bases). With 3 bases removed from V and 7 bases from J, the gap between germline ends came to 14 bases. The CDR3 is 15 residues long. Germline V gene lookup returns CDR1 KGHDR and CDR2 SFDVKD. The CDR3 loop reads CATSDPQGGHGELFF. The CDR3 DNA is TGTGCCACCAGTGATCCTCAGGGGGGCCACGGGGAGCTGTTTTTT.

This chain links TRBV19 with TRBJ2-3, with D possibly TRBD1 on 7 matching bases. This CDR3 comprises 15 residues. Looked up from germline, CDR1 is LNHDA and CDR2 is SQIVND (reference sequence). Trimming shortened V by 7 bases and J by 0 bases, and 14 bases separated the two germline ends. CDR3 residues: CASTAGQISTDTQYF. The CDR3 coding sequence is TGTGCCAGTACCGCGGGACAGATTAGCACAGATACGCAGTATTTT.

The V and J genes are TRBV2 and TRBJ1-1; D remains ambiguous. Germline loops: CDR1 SNHLY, CDR2 FYNNEI. V was clipped by 8 bases and J by 1 base, with 5 bases between them. This CDR3 spans 11 amino acids. The CDR3 loop reads CASAQNTEAFF. The CDR3 DNA sequence: TGTGCCAGCGCACAGAACACTGAAGCTTTCTTT.

The genes are TRBV2 and TRBJ2-1; possibly TRBD2 for D (6 bases). V was trimmed by 5 bases and J by 1 base, leaving 12 bases between them. Per the germline V gene, CDR1 is SNHLY and CDR2 is FYNNEI. The CDR3 contains 15 residues. In DNA form, the CDR3 reads TGTGCCAGCAGTAAAGGGACTTCGTCCTACAATGAGCAGTTCTTC. Residues: CASSKGTSSYNEQFF.